The clone carrying this T cell receptor (beta chain) turned up a few times. What it binds is unknown. The V and J ends lost 6 bases and 7 bases, in that order; junction bases with no gene match: 10. The CDR3 runs to 15 residues. Germline V gene data show CDR1 as MNHEY and CDR2 as SMNVEV (reference sequence). The data belong to a study of blood T cells in healthy people across ages. The study's findings and limits: Unsorted PBMCs ruled out conclusive naive versus antigen-experienced comparison.

It was with a sample-barcoded 5' primer and a J-beta primer mix that a second PCR of about 7 to 12 cycles was run. Using its own MiXCR run on the 5' RACE reads, TCRdb lists one record per CDR3 protein. This sample has hundreds of thousands of distinct CDR3 sequences, with 24% found just once. The sample was also linked to a second study, of T cells of mothers and their children.

The TCR sequence derives from a boy aged 5-17 years in good health. The chain is built from TRBV27 and TRBJ1-5, with 9 bases that match TRBD1. Material for sequencing was blood. In DNA, the CDR3 is TGTGCCAGCAGACTCACGGGACAGGGAGGACAGCCCCAGCATTTT. Amino acids: CASRLTGQGGQPQHF.